This T cell receptor (beta chain) was identified during a study of CD8 T cells in ankylosing spondylitis. Study results and caveats: The study looked at matched synovial fluid samples from ankylosing spondylitis patients. Disease-linked clones were reported to be significantly enriched there. There was a TCR beta motif, made of fewer than 10 highly homologous variants, that appeared characteristic of ankylosing spondylitis blood.

The V gene's germline CDR1 is SGHDN and CDR2 FVKESK. Germline trimming cut 4 bases from V and 2 bases from J; bases unmatched to any gene: 7. The CDR3 extends over 16 amino acids. There are a few counts of this clonotype. What it binds is not known. Each TCR beta library was made by quantitative 5'-RACE that incorporated molecular barcodes. TCRdb redid the calling of the 5' RACE reads with MiXCR, one entry per CDR3 protein. The sample holds about 160,000 distinct CDR3 sequences, 40% to 50% seen once. Input material: synovial fluid, either unsorted or a sorted T cell fraction (not recorded which). The sequence derives from a male donor with ankylosing spondylitis. The rearrangement joins TRBV14 to TRBJ2-7; 11 nucleotides match TRBD2. CDR3 region: CASSPGLADQPYEQYF. The CDR3 DNA follows: TGTGCCAGCAGCCCGGGACTAGCGGACCAGCCCTACGAGCAGTACTTC.